The clone carrying this TCR beta chain was detected a few times. Its antigen is undetermined. This specimen comes from a study of T cell responses to AZD1222 COVID-19 vaccine. V shed 3 bases and J 4 bases; nucleotides not matched to a gene: 4. Per the germline V gene, CDR1 is LNHNV and CDR2 is YYDKDF (reference sequence). The CDR3 runs 15 residues. Profiled with immunoSEQ multiplex PCR; TCRdb holds only in-frame clones, not every one. The sample has over 110,000 clones, roughly 88% seen once. Findings and limits, study-wide: A mostly white British donor set with more females was recruited, and clonal diversity was possibly underestimated. Of spike-specific TCRs, nearly half reportedly target regions left unmutated in variants. Increased Spike-specific TCR breadth and depth were observed after two AZD1222 doses. Seropositive AZD1222 recipients at baseline numbered only 5 to 7.

This TCR was sampled from an adult who received the AZD1222 COVID-19 vaccine. V is TRBV15 and J is TRBJ1-5, with 9 bases that match TRBD1. Material: peripheral blood, obtained 28 days after the second AZD1222 dose. DNA of the CDR3: TGTGCCACCAGCAGCGCTGACAGGGGGAATCAGCCCCAGCATTTT. Its translation is CATSSADRGNQPQHF.